This is a list of T cell receptor beta chains from one sample in a study of OX40 agonist ivuxolimab in advanced cancers. Only in-frame clones appear in the TCRdb table, and some are missing; sequencing was by immunoSEQ multiplex PCR. The data hold more than 65,000 clones, with around 83% observed a single time. The sample in question was CD4+ or CD8+ T cells sorted from blood, obtained in a trial of the OX40 agonist ivuxolimab. The receptors were sampled from an adult with an advanced solid tumor such as melanoma, head and neck, liver or kidney cancer. The CDR3 runs from the conserved cysteine through the conserved F or W. D genes are given only for firm matches. Only part of the rows carry a size: once, few, many, or a class if the clone is expanded.

v_call: TRBV5-1
clone_size: NA
d_call: TRBD2
j_call: TRBJ2-1
cdr3_aa: CASSLGQSGDYNEQFF
cdr3_nt: TGCGCCAGCAGCTTGGGGCAGAGCGGGGACTACAATGAGCAGTTCTTC

v_call: TRBV7-2
clone_size: NA
d_call: NA
j_call: TRBJ1-5
cdr3_aa: CASSADGSNQPQHF
cdr3_nt: TGTGCCAGCAGCGCGGACGGGAGCAATCAGCCCCAGCATTTT

v_call: TRBV5-1
clone_size: NA
d_call: NA
j_call: TRBJ2-2
cdr3_aa: CASNGPTGELFF
cdr3_nt: TGCGCCAGCAACGGTCCCACCGGGGAGCTGTTTTTT

v_call: TRBV19
clone_size: NA
d_call: TRBD2
j_call: TRBJ2-1
cdr3_aa: CASSMGDYINNEQFF
cdr3_nt: TGTGCCAGTAGTATGGGGGACTATATAAACAATGAGCAGTTCTTC

v_call: TRBV28
clone_size: NA
d_call: NA
j_call: TRBJ2-5
cdr3_aa: CASSPGPSQYF
cdr3_nt: TGTGCCAGCAGTCCAGGACCTTCCCAGTACTTC

v_call: TRBV28
clone_size: few
d_call: TRBD1
j_call: TRBJ1-5
cdr3_aa: CASTDNRGSNQPQHF
cdr3_nt: TGTGCCAGCACAGACAACAGGGGAAGCAATCAGCCCCAGCATTTT

v_call: TRBV5-4
clone_size: NA
d_call: NA
j_call: TRBJ2-3
cdr3_aa: CASSLKGPDTQYF
cdr3_nt: TGTGCCAGCAGCTTGAAGGGACCAGATACGCAGTATTTT

v_call: TRBV19
clone_size: NA
d_call: NA
j_call: TRBJ1-5
cdr3_aa: CASILDHYSNQPQHF
cdr3_nt: TGTGCCAGTATTCTGGACCATTATAGCAATCAGCCCCAGCATTTT

v_call: TRBV5-6
clone_size: once
d_call: NA
j_call: TRBJ2-7
cdr3_aa: CASSLKVGLAYEQYF
cdr3_nt: TGTGCCAGCAGCCTCAAAGTCGGACTGGCCTACGAGCAGTACTTC

v_call: TRBV2
clone_size: NA
d_call: NA
j_call: TRBJ2-7
cdr3_aa: CASSAPLGSGQYF
cdr3_nt: TGTGCCAGCAGTGCTCCTCTAGGGTCAGGGCAGTACTTC

v_call: TRBV10-1
clone_size: NA
d_call: TRBD2
j_call: TRBJ2-7
cdr3_aa: CASSGGLAGRREQYF
cdr3_nt: TGCGCCAGCAGTGGGGGCCTAGCGGGAAGGCGCGAGCAGTACTTC

v_call: TRBV28
clone_size: few
d_call: TRBD2
j_call: TRBJ2-7
cdr3_aa: CASSRLALAGLTYEQYF
cdr3_nt: TGTGCCAGCAGCCGATTGGCATTAGCGGGGCTTACCTACGAGCAGTACTTC

v_call: TRBV25-1
clone_size: NA
d_call: NA
j_call: TRBJ1-2
cdr3_aa: CASSGPGRGFFGYTF
cdr3_nt: TGTGCCAGCAGTGGACCAGGTCGGGGATTCTTTGGCTACACCTTC

v_call: TRBV28
clone_size: NA
d_call: TRBD1
j_call: TRBJ2-5
cdr3_aa: CASSLSQGATETQYF
cdr3_nt: TGTGCCAGCAGTTTATCTCAGGGGGCAACGGAGACCCAGTACTTC

v_call: TRBV11-3
clone_size: NA
d_call: TRBD2
j_call: TRBJ2-1
cdr3_aa: CASSAQRGKGEQFF
cdr3_nt: TGTGCCAGCAGCGCCCAGCGGGGTAAGGGTGAGCAGTTCTTC

v_call: TRBV6-6
clone_size: NA
d_call: TRBD2
j_call: TRBJ2-3
cdr3_aa: CASSKTSGGAPDTQYF
cdr3_nt: TGTGCCAGCAGTAAAACTAGCGGGGGGGCACCAGATACGCAGTATTTT

v_call: TRBV19
clone_size: few
d_call: NA
j_call: TRBJ1-1
cdr3_aa: CASSRQSEAFF
cdr3_nt: TGTGCCAGTAGTAGACAGTCTGAAGCTTTCTTT

v_call: TRBV6-6
clone_size: NA
d_call: NA
j_call: TRBJ2-7
cdr3_aa: CASKQGNSYEQYF
cdr3_nt: TGTGCCAGCAAGCAGGGTAACTCCTACGAGCAGTACTTC

v_call: TRBV4-1
clone_size: NA
d_call: NA
j_call: TRBJ2-3
cdr3_aa: CASSHLRGGSGDTQYF
cdr3_nt: TGCGCCAGCAGCCACCTGAGGGGTGGGAGTGGGGATACGCAGTATTTT

v_call: TRBV19
clone_size: NA
d_call: NA
j_call: TRBJ1-5
cdr3_aa: CASSTLAGPTNQPQHF
cdr3_nt: TGTGCCAGTAGTACCCTCGCCGGTCCAACGAATCAGCCCCAGCATTTT

v_call: TRBV2
clone_size: NA
d_call: NA
j_call: TRBJ2-7
cdr3_aa: CASSEGVRGGYEQYF
cdr3_nt: TGTGCCAGCAGTGAGGGCGTTCGAGGGGGCTACGAGCAGTACTTC

v_call: TRBV27
clone_size: NA
d_call: NA
j_call: TRBJ2-1
cdr3_aa: CASVYNEQFF
cdr3_nt: TGTGCCAGCGTATACAATGAGCAGTTCTTC

v_call: TRBV6-1
clone_size: many
d_call: TRBD1
j_call: TRBJ1-3
cdr3_aa: CASSEARGGSTLISGNTIYF
cdr3_nt: TGTGCCAGCAGTGAAGCTCGAGGGGGCAGCACGTTAATCTCTGGAAACACCATATATTTT

v_call: TRBV7-9
clone_size: few
d_call: NA
j_call: TRBJ2-3
cdr3_aa: CASRPLRGGSTDTQYF
cdr3_nt: TGTGCCAGCAGACCTCTAAGGGGGGGGAGCACAGATACGCAGTATTTT

v_call: TRBV11-2
clone_size: NA
d_call: NA
j_call: TRBJ2-4
cdr3_aa: CASRDVRAKNIQYF
cdr3_nt: TGTGCCAGCAGGGATGTGAGAGCCAAAAACATTCAGTACTTC

v_call: TRBV6-5
clone_size: NA
d_call: TRBD1
j_call: TRBJ2-7
cdr3_aa: CASSLTGQVVYYEQYF
cdr3_nt: TGTGCCAGCAGTTTGACTGGACAGGTGGTGTACTACGAGCAGTACTTC

v_call: TRBV9
clone_size: once
d_call: NA
j_call: TRBJ1-3
cdr3_aa: CASSVESRLGGNTIYF
cdr3_nt: TGTGCCAGCAGCGTAGAAAGCAGGTTGGGTGGAAACACCATATATTTT

v_call: TRBV27
clone_size: NA
d_call: TRBD1
j_call: TRBJ2-7
cdr3_aa: CASSFDRADEQYF
cdr3_nt: TGTGCCAGCAGTTTCGACAGGGCGGACGAGCAGTACTTC